Shown below are 5 T cell receptor beta chains from a single sample sequenced in a study of T-cell memory formation after mild COVID-19. TCRdb re-analysed the 5' RACE reads in MiXCR, keeping a single row per CDR3 protein. The sample records around 510,000 distinct CDR3 sequences, less than 25% being singletons. The source material was PBMCs or a T cell subset sorted from them (not recorded which). These receptors were obtained from an adult woman who had mild COVID-19 (a few samples of this study predate the infection). Cell type and time point are not known.

In its sample, this clonotype was seen a few times. The J gene is TRBJ1-4, the V gene TRBV18; 8 positions agree with TRBD1. The CDR3 covers 16 residues. Germline V gene data show CDR1 as KGHSH and CDR2 as LQKENI. V shed 5 bases and J 4 bases; nucleotides not matched to a gene: 9. CDR3 amino acids: CASSNIWGQDNEKLFF. The CDR3 nucleotides read TGTGCCAGCTCAAATATATGGGGACAGGATAATGAAAAACTGTTTTTT.

V usage is TRBV29-1 and J usage is TRBJ2-7, with 8 bases matching TRBD2. With V trimmed by 8 bases and J by 0 bases, 12 bases remained unmatched. Germline loops: CDR1 SQVTM, CDR2 ANQGSEA. This CDR3 is 15 amino acids long. The CDR3 sequence is CSWTNRSGVSYEQYF. Here the CDR3 DNA reads TGCAGCTGGACGAATCGTAGCGGGGTCTCCTACGAGCAGTACTTC.

This clonotype was detected only a few times. The rearrangement links TRBV29-1 to TRBJ1-1; D not certain. Deletions cut 6 bases from V and 4 bases from J, with 9 bases between. CDR3 length equals 11 residues. The germline gives CDR1 SQVTM, CDR2 ANQGSEA. The chain's CDR3 is CSVPMGTEAFF. In DNA form, the CDR3 reads TGCAGCGTACCAATGGGCACTGAAGCTTTCTTT.

The chain has TRBV7-9 and TRBJ2-1, with TRBD2 matching 7 bases. This CDR3 is 13 amino acids long. Germline CDR1 is SEHNR and CDR2 is FQNEAQ (reference sequence). The ends lost 3 bases at V and 10 bases at J; junction bases unmatched: 6. The CDR3 here is CASSLKNGGEQFF. The CDR3 bases are TGTGCCAGCAGCTTGAAAAACGGGGGGGAGCAGTTCTTC.

V usage is TRBV5-6 and J usage is TRBJ1-2, with a tentative D call TRBD1 (6 bases). The CDR3 runs 12 residues. Per germline, CDR1 SGHDT and CDR2 YYEEEE. V lost 5 bases and J 8 bases, leaving 13 bases between the germline ends. This CDR3 is CASRTGTRGYTF. CDR3 DNA sequence: TGTGCCAGCAGAACAGGGACGAGGGGCTACACCTTC.